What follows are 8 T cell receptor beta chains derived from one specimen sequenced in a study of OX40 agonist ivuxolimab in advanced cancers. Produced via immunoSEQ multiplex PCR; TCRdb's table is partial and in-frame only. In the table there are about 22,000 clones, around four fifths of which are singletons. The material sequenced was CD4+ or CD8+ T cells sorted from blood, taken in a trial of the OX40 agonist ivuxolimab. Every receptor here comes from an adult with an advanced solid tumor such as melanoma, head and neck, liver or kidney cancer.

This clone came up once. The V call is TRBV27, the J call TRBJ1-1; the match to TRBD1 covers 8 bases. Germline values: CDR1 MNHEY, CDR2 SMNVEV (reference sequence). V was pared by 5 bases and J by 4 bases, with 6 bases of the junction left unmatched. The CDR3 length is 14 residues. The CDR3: CASSNMDRATEAFF. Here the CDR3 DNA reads TGTGCCAGCAGTAACATGGACAGGGCCACTGAAGCTTTCTTT.

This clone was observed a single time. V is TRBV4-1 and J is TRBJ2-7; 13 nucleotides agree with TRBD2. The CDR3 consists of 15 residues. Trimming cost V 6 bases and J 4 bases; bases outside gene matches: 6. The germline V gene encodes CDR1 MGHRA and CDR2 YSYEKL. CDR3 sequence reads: CASSVGTSGIYEQYF. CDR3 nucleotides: TGCGCCAGCAGTGTCGGGACTAGCGGGATATACGAGCAGTACTTC.

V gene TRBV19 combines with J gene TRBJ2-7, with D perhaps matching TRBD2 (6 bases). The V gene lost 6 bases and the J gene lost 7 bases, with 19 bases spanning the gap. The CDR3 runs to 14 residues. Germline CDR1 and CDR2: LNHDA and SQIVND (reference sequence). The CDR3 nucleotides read TGTGCCAGTAGCCCCGTGTCGGGAGCGCGGGAGCAGTACTTC. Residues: CASSPVSGAREQYF.

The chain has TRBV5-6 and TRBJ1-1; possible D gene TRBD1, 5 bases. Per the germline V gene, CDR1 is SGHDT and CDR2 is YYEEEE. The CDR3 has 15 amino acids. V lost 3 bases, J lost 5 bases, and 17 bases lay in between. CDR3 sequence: CASSSVWQGGTEAFF. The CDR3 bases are TGTGCCAGCAGCTCCGTTTGGCAGGGTGGGACTGAAGCTTTCTTT.

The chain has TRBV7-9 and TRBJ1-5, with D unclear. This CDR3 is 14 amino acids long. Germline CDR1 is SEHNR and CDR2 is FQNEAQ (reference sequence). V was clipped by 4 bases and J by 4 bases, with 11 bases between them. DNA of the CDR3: TGTGCCAGCAGCTCGTACGAGGGAAATCAGCCCCAGCATTTT. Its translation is CASSSYEGNQPQHF.

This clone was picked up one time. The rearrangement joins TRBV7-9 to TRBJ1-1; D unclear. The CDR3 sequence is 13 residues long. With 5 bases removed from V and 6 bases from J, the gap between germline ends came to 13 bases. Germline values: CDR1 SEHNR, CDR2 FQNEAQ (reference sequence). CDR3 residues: CASSSRALAEAFF. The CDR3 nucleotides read TGTGCCAGCAGCAGTAGGGCTTTAGCTGAAGCTTTCTTT.

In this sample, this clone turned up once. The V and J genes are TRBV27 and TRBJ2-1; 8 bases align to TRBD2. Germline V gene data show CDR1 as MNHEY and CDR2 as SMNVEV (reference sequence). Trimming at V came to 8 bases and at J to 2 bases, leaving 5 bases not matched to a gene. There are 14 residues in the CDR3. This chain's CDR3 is CASGLAGPYNEQFF. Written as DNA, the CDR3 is TGTGCCAGCGGGTTAGCGGGACCCTACAATGAGCAGTTCTTC.

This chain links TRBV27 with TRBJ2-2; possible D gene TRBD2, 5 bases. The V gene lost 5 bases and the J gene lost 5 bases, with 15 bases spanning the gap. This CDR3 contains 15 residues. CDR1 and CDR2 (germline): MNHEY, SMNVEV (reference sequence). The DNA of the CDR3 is TGTGCCAGCAGTCCACTAGGGCCGATTACCGGGGAGCTGTTTTTT. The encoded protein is CASSPLGPITGELFF.